The 9 T cell receptor beta chains below were found in one sample sequenced in a study of T cell repertoires in cytomegalovirus infection. Via MiXCR, TCRdb re-called the reads, giving one row per CDR3 protein. The sample consists of roughly 250,000 distinct CDR3 sequences, roughly 22% of them appearing once. Sequencing input: CD8+ T cells from PBMCs. These receptors were collected from a human donor in good health (CMV status not recorded). Some clones in this sample may be carry-over from other donors' samples.

This clonotype was seen many times. The gene calls are TRBV7-2 and TRBJ2-7; D gene unclear. Germline V gene data show CDR1 as SGHTA and CDR2 as FQGNSA. The CDR3 has 13 amino acids. V was trimmed by 1 base and J by 5 bases, leaving 9 bases between them. CDR3 bases: TGTGCCAGCAGCTTAGAACCTGTCCACGAGCAGTACTTC. It encodes CASSLEPVHEQYF.

The chain recombines TRBV5-6 with TRBJ1-2; no firm D call. The germline V gene encodes CDR1 SGHDT and CDR2 YYEEEE. V lost 4 bases and J 5 bases, leaving 18 bases between the germline ends. The CDR3 is 15 amino acids. The CDR3 DNA reads TGTGCCAGCAGCACCGGACGCCTTAATGGGTATGGCTACACCTTC. This codes for CASSTGRLNGYGYTF. The full variable domain, in which reference TRBV5-6 and TRBJ1-2 provide the parts outside the CDR3, is DAGVTQSPTHLIKTRGQQVTLRCSPKSGHDTVSWYQQALGQGPQFIFQYYEEEERQRGNFPDRFSGHQFPNYSSELNVNALLLGDSALYLCASSTGRLNGYGYTFGSGTRLTVV.

This clonotype has only a few counts. CDR3 in DNA: TGTGCCAGCAGTGACAGGGTGGTGGGCTACGAGCAGTACTTC. Protein sequence: CASSDRVVGYEQYF. This chain connects TRBV28 to TRBJ2-7; 7 nucleotides agree with TRBD1. The CDR3 runs to 14 residues. Germline CDR1 MDHEN, CDR2 SYDVKM. Trimming took 5 bases from V and 3 from J; bases not matched to a gene: 7.

The genes are TRBV29-1 and TRBJ2-7; D assignment may be TRBD1 or TRBD2 (5 bases each). The ends were cut back, 4 bases at V and 5 bases at J, with 15 bases in the middle. CDR1 is SQVTM and CDR2 is ANQGSEA in the germline V gene. The CDR3 extends over 13 amino acids. CDR3 nucleotides: TGCAGCGTTGCCGGGACCGAGGTCAACGAGCAGTACTTC. Translating gives CSVAGTEVNEQYF.

The chain combines TRBV29-1 with TRBJ2-1; 11 bases agree with TRBD1. V shed 7 bases, J shed 6 bases, and the junction held 2 bases outside the gene matches. The CDR3 has 12 residues. CDR1 is SQVTM and CDR2 is ANQGSEA in the germline V gene. CDR3 loop: CSAGTGGNEQFF. Written as DNA, the CDR3 is TGCAGCGCCGGGACAGGGGGCAATGAGCAGTTCTTC.

Many counts were recorded for this clonotype. The rearrangement joins TRBV12-3 or TRBV12-4 to TRBJ1-1, with unresolved D. CDR3 length: 13 amino acids. The V end lost 1 base, the J end lost 5 bases, and 8 bases lay between the germline ends. The CDR3 loop is CASSLGWITEAFF. The CDR3 DNA reads TGTGCCAGCAGTTTAGGGTGGATTACTGAAGCTTTCTTT.

V usage is TRBV12-3 or TRBV12-4 and J usage is TRBJ1-1; D is unclear. The CDR3 totals 13 residues. V lost 3 bases to trimming and J lost 7 bases, with 12 bases between them. CDR3 bases: TGTGCCAGCAGTTTTGAACCCCTTTTTGAAGCTTTCTTT. Translating it yields CASSFEPLFEAFF.

The chain has TRBV7-2 and TRBJ2-3; possibly TRBD1 for D (6 bases). The CDR3 sequence is 15 residues long. Trimming left V 2 bases short and J 3 bases short, with 12 bases between. Germline CDR1 and CDR2: SGHTA and FQGNSA. CDR3 sequence (DNA): TGTGCCAGCAGCTTAAGCTACAGGGAAACAGATACGCAGTATTTT. Translating gives CASSLSYRETDTQYF.

The chain joins TRBV2 to TRBJ2-7; 9 bases match TRBD1. The J segment lost 4 bases and the V segment lost 6 bases, leaving 4 bases of the junction unmatched. CDR3 size: 13 residues. Germline V lookup: CDR1 SNHLY, CDR2 FYNNEI. CDR3 in DNA: TGTGCCAGCAGCGGGGACAGGGTGTACGAGCAGTACTTC. This sequence encodes CASSGDRVYEQYF. Looking up the rest from reference TRBV2 and TRBJ2-7 gives the full variable domain: EPEVTQTPSHQVTQMGQEVILRCVPISNHLYFYWYRQILGQKVEFLVSFYNNEISEKSEIFDDQFSVERPDGSNFTLKIRSTKLEDSAMYFCASSGDRVYEQYFGPGTRLTVT.